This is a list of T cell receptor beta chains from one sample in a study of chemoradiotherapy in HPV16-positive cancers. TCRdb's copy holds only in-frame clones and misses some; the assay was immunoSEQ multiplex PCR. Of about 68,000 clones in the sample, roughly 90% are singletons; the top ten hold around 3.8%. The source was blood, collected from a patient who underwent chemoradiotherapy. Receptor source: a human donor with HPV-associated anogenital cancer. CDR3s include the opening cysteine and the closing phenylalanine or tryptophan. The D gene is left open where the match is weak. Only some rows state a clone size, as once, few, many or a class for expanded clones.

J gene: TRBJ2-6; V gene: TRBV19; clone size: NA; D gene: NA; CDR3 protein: CASVGPGLANVLTF; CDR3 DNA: TGTGCCAGCGTTGGGCCAGGTCTAGCCAACGTCCTGACTTTC
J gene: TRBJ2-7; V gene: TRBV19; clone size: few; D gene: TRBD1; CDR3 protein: CASSPGTGALYEQYF; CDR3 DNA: TGTGCCAGTAGTCCAGGGACAGGGGCGCTTTACGAGCAGTACTTC
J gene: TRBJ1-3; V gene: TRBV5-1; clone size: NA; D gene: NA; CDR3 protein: CASRQDPGSGNTIYF; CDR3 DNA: TGCGCCAGCAGGCAGGACCCGGGATCTGGAAACACCATATATTTT
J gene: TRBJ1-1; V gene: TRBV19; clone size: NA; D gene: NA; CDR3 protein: CASSNMGSTEAFF; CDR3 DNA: TGTGCCAGTAGTAATATGGGATCCACTGAAGCTTTCTTT
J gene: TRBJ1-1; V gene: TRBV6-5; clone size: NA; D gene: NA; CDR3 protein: CASSQRQVNTEAFF; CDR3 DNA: TGTGCCAGCAGTCAGAGACAGGTAAACACTGAAGCTTTCTTT
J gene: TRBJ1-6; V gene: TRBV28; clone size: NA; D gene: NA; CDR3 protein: CASTGTANNSPLHF; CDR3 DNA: TGTGCCAGCACCGGGACGGCAAATAATTCACCCCTCCACTTT
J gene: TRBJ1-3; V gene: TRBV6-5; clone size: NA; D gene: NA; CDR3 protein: CASSGGFSGNTIYF; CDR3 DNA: TGTGCCAGCAGTGGAGGATTCTCTGGAAACACCATATATTTT
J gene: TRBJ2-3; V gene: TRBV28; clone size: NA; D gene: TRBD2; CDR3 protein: CASSFRRGGSDTQYF; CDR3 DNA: TGTGCCAGCAGTTTTCGGCGGGGGGGTAGTGATACGCAGTATTTT
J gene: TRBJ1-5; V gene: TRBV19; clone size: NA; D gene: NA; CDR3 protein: CASSTPQTVGNQPQHF; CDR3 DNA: TGTGCCAGTAGTACACCTCAAACGGTCGGCAATCAGCCCCAGCATTTT
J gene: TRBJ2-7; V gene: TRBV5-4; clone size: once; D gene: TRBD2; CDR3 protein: CATQLAGEGYEQYF; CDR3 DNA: TGTGCCACCCAGCTAGCGGGGGAGGGATACGAGCAGTACTTC
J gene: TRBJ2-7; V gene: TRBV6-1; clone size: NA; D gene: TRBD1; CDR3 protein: CASSWTGTSSYEQYF; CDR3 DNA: TGTGCCAGCAGTTGGACAGGGACGAGCTCCTACGAGCAGTACTTC
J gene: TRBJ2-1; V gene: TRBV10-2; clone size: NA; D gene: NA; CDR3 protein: CASSESGGFSSYNEQFF; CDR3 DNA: TGCGCCAGCAGTGAGTCGGGAGGCTTCAGCTCCTACAATGAGCAGTTCTTC
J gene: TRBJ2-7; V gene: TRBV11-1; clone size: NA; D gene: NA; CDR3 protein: CASSEEEGLWEQYF; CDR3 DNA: TGTGCCAGCAGCGAAGAAGAGGGGTTGTGGGAGCAGTACTTC
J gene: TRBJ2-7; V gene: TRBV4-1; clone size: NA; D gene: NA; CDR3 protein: CASSQGDQRSDYEQYF; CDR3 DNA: TGCGCCAGCAGCCAAGGCGACCAGAGATCGGACTACGAGCAGTACTTC
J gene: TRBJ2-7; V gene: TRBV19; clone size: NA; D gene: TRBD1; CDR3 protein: CASSFGTGGFEQYF; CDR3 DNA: TGTGCCAGTAGCTTCGGGACAGGGGGCTTCGAGCAGTACTTC
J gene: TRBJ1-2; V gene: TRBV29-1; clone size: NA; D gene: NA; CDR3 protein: CSVENANYGYTF; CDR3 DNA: TGCAGCGTTGAAAACGCTAACTATGGCTACACCTTC
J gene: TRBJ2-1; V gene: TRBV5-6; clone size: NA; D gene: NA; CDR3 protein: CASSFLINEQFF; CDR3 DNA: TGTGCCAGCAGCTTCCTAATTAATGAGCAGTTCTTC
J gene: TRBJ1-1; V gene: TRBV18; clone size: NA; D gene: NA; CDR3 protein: CASSPQAGAEAFF; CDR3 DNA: TGTGCCAGCTCACCCCAGGCAGGGGCTGAAGCTTTCTTT
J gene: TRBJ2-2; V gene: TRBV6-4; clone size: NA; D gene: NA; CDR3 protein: CASSDSGTGELFF; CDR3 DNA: TGTGCCAGCAGTGACTCGGGGACCGGGGAGCTGTTTTTT
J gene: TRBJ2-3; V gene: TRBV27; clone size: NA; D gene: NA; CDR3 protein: CASSFISTDTQYF; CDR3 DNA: TGTGCCAGCAGTTTTATCAGCACAGATACGCAGTATTTT
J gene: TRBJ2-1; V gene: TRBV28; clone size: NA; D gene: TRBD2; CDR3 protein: CASRDPSGSSYNEQFF; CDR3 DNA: TGTGCCAGCAGAGACCCTAGCGGGAGCTCCTACAATGAGCAGTTCTTC
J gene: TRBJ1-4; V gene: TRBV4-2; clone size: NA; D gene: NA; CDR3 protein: CASSQDKDEKLFF; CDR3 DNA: TGTGCCAGCAGCCAAGATAAAGATGAAAAACTGTTTTTT
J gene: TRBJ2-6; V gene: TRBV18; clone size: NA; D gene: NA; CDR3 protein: CASSPGHGSSGANVLTF; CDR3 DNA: TGTGCCAGCTCACCAGGACACGGATCCTCTGGGGCCAACGTCCTGACTTTC
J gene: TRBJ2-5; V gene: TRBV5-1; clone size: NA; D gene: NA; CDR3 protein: CASSFRQDQETQYF; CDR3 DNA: TGCGCCAGCAGCTTCCGACAGGACCAAGAGACCCAGTACTTC
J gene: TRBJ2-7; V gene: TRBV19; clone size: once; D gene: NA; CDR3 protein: CASSIAGRLRVGEQYF; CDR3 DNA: TGTGCCAGTAGTATTGCAGGGAGGTTACGAGTGGGCGAGCAGTACTTC
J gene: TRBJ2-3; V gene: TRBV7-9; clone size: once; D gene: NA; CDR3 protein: CASSLSTDTQYF; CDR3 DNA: TGTGCCAGCAGCTTGAGCACAGATACGCAGTATTTT
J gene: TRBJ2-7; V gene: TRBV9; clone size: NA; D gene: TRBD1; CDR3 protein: CASSANLRDSTMGQYF; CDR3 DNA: TGTGCCAGCAGCGCCAACCTCCGGGACAGCACTATGGGGCAGTACTTC
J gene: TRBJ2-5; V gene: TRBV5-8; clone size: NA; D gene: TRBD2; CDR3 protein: CASSTGLAGGQETQYF; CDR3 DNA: TGTGCCAGCAGCACGGGACTAGCGGGGGGGCAAGAGACCCAGTACTTC
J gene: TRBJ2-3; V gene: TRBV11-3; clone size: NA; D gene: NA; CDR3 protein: CASSLDGNTQYF; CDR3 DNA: TGTGCCAGCAGCTTAGATGGCAATACGCAGTATTTT
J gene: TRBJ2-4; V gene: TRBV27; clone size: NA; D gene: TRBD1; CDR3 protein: CASSSWTGTPKNIQYF; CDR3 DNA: TGTGCCAGCAGTTCTTGGACAGGGACCCCTAAAAACATTCAGTACTTC
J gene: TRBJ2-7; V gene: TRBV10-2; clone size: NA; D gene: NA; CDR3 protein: CASNDREVGYEQYF; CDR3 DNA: TGCGCCAGCAACGACAGGGAGGTAGGGTACGAGCAGTACTTC
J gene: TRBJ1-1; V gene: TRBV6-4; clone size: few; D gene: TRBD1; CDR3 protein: CASSFQGGVTEAFF; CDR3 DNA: TGTGCCAGCAGTTTTCAGGGGGGGGTCACTGAAGCTTTCTTT
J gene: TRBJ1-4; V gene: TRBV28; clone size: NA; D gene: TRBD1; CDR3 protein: CASSLWVQGGEKLFF; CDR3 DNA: TGTGCCAGCAGTTTATGGGTCCAGGGGGGTGAAAAACTGTTTTTT
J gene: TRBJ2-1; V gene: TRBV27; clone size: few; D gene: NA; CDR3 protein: CASSYRDDSFF; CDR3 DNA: TGTGCCAGCAGCTATCGTGACGACTCGTTCTTC
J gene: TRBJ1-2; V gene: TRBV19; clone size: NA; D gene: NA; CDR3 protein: CASSIDHRGGYTF; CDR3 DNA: TGTGCCAGTAGTATAGATCACAGAGGTGGCTACACCTTC
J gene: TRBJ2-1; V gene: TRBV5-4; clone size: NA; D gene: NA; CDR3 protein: CASTPGGQNNEQFF; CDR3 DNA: TGTGCCAGCACGCCGGGGGGCCAAAACAATGAGCAGTTCTTC
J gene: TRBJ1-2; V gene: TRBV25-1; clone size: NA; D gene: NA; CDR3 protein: CASSDGGAVPYGYTF; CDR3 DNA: TGTGCCAGCAGTGATGGGGGGGCCGTACCCTATGGCTACACCTTC
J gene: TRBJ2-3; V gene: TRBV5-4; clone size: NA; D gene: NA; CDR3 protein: CASSLSTDTQYF; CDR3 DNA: TGTGCCAGCAGCTTAAGCACAGATACGCAGTATTTT
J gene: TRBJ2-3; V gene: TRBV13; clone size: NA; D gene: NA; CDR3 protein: CASGIVGGFYSSDTQYF; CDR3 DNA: TGTGCCAGCGGAATAGTCGGGGGCTTCTATTCATCAGATACGCAGTATTTT
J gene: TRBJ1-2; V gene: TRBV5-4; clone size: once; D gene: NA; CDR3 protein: CASSSRIQDYGYTF; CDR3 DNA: TGTGCCAGCAGCTCGCGAATTCAAGACTATGGCTACACCTTC